This TCR beta chain was observed in a study of blood T cell repertoires in COVID-19 (dated by TCRdb to the early 2020s). With regard to the full study: The collaborator samples originated in the United States, Italy and Spain and spanned the acute and convalescent phases of COVID-19. The samples were drawn from two sources: the first 160 participants of the ongoing ImmuneRACE study, and 1,000 to 1,500 subjects contributed by 6 global collaborators. Where HLA class I and class II types were available, the types were taken from metadata supplied by the sample provider, not from assay-based typing. The prospective study material was composed of cDNA or gDNA derived from T cells, B-cell-depleted T cells, or PBMCs. Nearly every sample came with metadata listing a de-identified subject ID, COVID-19 status, age in years and sex. Subjects who had been exposed to COVID-19, were actively infected with it, or had recovered from it provided the deeply sampled blood TCRbeta repertoires that made up the dataset. The repertoires were released in a freely available public database intended as a resource for research on the immune response to SARS-CoV-2. On the study overall, not on this receptor specifically: The quantity of clinical and demographic metadata differed by source and by participant and was supplied without curation.

CDR1 and CDR2 are drawn from the germline V gene: LGHNT, FRNRAP. Counted from cysteine to phenylalanine, this CDR3 has 16 amino acids. The kept DNA is CDR3 alone, 48 bases in frame from the first base. V is clipped by 0 bases and J by 3 bases, and the sequence between their germline boundaries is 9 bases long. TCRbeta CDR3 regions were amplified from genomic DNA using the immunoSEQ Assay, a bias-controlled multiplex PCR. As for the authors' bioinformatics: Within the assay, amplification of reference gene primers was used to estimate how many nucleated cells each sample contained. Sequence reads were collapsed and filtered to measure the absolute abundance of every unique TCRbeta CDR3 rearrangement. Productive Simpson clonality was computed per sample as the square root of Simpson's diversity index over productive rearrangements. TCRdb stores this immuneACCESS table with in-frame sequences only. Part of the clones is absent; in the studies checked, under half of the shortfall reflects unresolved V genes, and no reason is known for the rest. The V and J calls and clone size were taken over from that table, and D and trimming were inferred from the DNA. The sample yields 350,000 or so clones; 88% were counted once. Approximately 1% of the sample goes to the ten largest clones.

Enrolling through a virtual design, the prospective study's participants ranged in age from about 18 to 89 years and lived across some 22 United States geographic areas. In the prospective study, cohorts were assigned on the basis of participant-reported clinical history obtained from a screening survey and a study questionnaire. Exposed participants had been in contact, within 2 weeks of entering the study, with a person who had a PCR-confirmed or clinician-diagnosed case of COVID-19. In the prospective study, mobile phlebotomists collected whole blood, serum and a nasopharyngeal or oropharyngeal swab from each participant. Prospective study participants could optionally give additional blood draws and questionnaires over an approximately two-month period. Prospective study blood samples were shipped either frozen or at room temperature before DNA extraction. This clone was found once. Its cognate antigen has yet to be identified. No base quality information exists; no much larger clone differs at one position.

Sequencing was performed on PBMCs or T cells enriched from blood (not recorded which). The chain is encoded by TRBV12-5 joined to TRBJ2-6; a tentative D call is TRBD1 (6 bases match). This TCR derives from a woman aged 25 to 39 who had been exposed to COVID-19. The DNA sequence reads TGTGCTAGTGGTTTGGTAAGGGGGAATGGGGCCAACGTCCTGACTTTC. It is translated as CASGLVRGNGANVLTF.